Presented here are 28 T cell receptor beta chains from one specimen sequenced in a study of CXCR3-negative and CXCR3-positive naive CD8 T cells. cDNA libraries for TRB were generated by 5' RACE incorporating UMI labels. TCRdb re-called the 5' RACE reads and gives one entry per CDR3 protein, without DNA. The sample holds 100,000 to 150,000 distinct CDR3 sequences. Source material: naive CXCR3- CD8+ T cells from blood. The subset was: CD45RO-CCR7+CD27+CD95- naive CD8+ T cells lacking CXCR3 (TNR3-). These receptor sequences come from a human donor in good health. Some clones in this sample may be carry-over from other donors' samples.

V is TRBV29-1 and J is TRBJ2-1; TCRdb lists TRBD2, though no DNA is available to test this call. The CDR3 spans 16 residues. Per germline, CDR1 SQVTM and CDR2 ANQGSEA. CDR3 protein: CSVEKAGARARVEQFF.

The chain joins TRBV19 to TRBJ1-5. The CDR3 is 11 residues long. Germline V gene data show CDR1 as LNHDA and CDR2 as SQIVND (reference sequence). CDR3 sequence reads: CASTSGQPQHF.

This rearrangement joins TRBV5-1 to TRBJ2-1; the TCRdb call, TRBD1, lacks DNA for checking. The CDR3 spans 16 residues. CDR1 is SGHRS, CDR2 YFSETQ, per germline. The chain's CDR3 is CASSFWVGGSYNEQFF. The entire variable domain, with the rest obtained from reference TRBV5-1 and TRBJ2-1, is as follows: KAGVTQTPRYLIKTRGQQVTLSCSPISGHRSVSWYQQTPGQGLQFLFEYFSETQRNKGNFPGRFSGRQFSNSRSEMNVSTLELGDSALYLCASSFWVGGSYNEQFFGPGTRLTVL.

CDR3 region: CASSTGPNQPQHF. This rearrangement joins TRBV27 to TRBJ1-5; absent DNA, TCRdb's TRBD1 call cannot be checked. Germline values: CDR1 MNHEY, CDR2 SMNVEV (reference sequence). The CDR3 is 13 residues long.

The chain recombines TRBV27 with TRBJ2-3; the TCRdb call, TRBD2, lacks DNA for checking. This CDR3 spans 19 amino acids. Germline loops: CDR1 MNHEY, CDR2 SMNVEV (reference sequence). CDR3 sequence reads: CASSLDRPGLAGGVDTQYF.

The genes are TRBV10-1 and TRBJ1-1. The CDR3 totals 11 residues. Germline CDR1 and CDR2: WNHNN and SYGVQD (reference sequence). The CDR3 loop reads CASSEGTEAFF.

The V gene is TRBV7-9, the J gene TRBJ1-5. This CDR3 is 14 amino acids long. From germline, CDR1 is SEHNR and CDR2 FQNEAQ (reference sequence). CDR3 residues: CASSPTSENQPQHF.

The J gene is TRBJ2-5, the V gene TRBV28; TCRdb proposes TRBD2, but this gene call is untestable without DNA. This CDR3 is 15 amino acids long. CDR1 and CDR2 (germline): MDHEN, SYDVKM. The CDR3: CASSLPGRVEETQYF.

The V and J genes are TRBV4-1 and TRBJ1-5; TCRdb names TRBD1, which stays unverified in the absence of DNA. Germline CDR1 is MGHRA and CDR2 is YSYEKL. CDR3 size: 19 residues. CDR3 residues: CASSQKEDRGLYSNQPQHF.

This chain joins TRBV9 and TRBJ2-2; absent DNA, TCRdb's TRBD1 call cannot be checked. Germline V gives CDR1 SGDLS, CDR2 YYNGEE. The CDR3 sequence is 16 residues long. CDR3 region: CASSVRQGANTGELFF.

The chain joins TRBV12-3 or TRBV12-4 to TRBJ2-5; TCRdb gives TRBD1 as the D gene, but with no DNA this cannot be confirmed. This CDR3 is built from 15 residues. The chain's CDR3 is CASSYLSFGQETQYF.

The rearrangement links TRBV5-6 to TRBJ2-7. The CDR3 runs to 13 residues. Germline values: CDR1 SGHDT, CDR2 YYEEEE. The CDR3 sequence: CASSLTLTYEQYF. Together with reference TRBV5-6 and TRBJ2-7, the CDR3 gives the full variable domain: DAGVTQSPTHLIKTRGQQVTLRCSPKSGHDTVSWYQQALGQGPQFIFQYYEEEERQRGNFPDRFSGHQFPNYSSELNVNALLLGDSALYLCASSLTLTYEQYFGPGTRLTVT.

The chain has TRBV13 and TRBJ2-3; TCRdb lists TRBD2, though no DNA is available to test this call. Germline V gives CDR1 PRHDT, CDR2 FYEKMQ (reference sequence). The CDR3 has 14 residues. CDR3 sequence: CAGKNSGSTDTQYF.

This chain uses TRBV6-5 with TRBJ2-1; checking the TCRdb D call of TRBD2 is not possible without DNA. The CDR3 runs to 14 residues. The germline gives CDR1 MNHEY, CDR2 SVGAGI. CDR3 region: CASSILSSHNEQFF.

The rearrangement joins TRBV20-1 to TRBJ2-2. The CDR3 is 12 amino acids. Germline V lookup: CDR1 DFQATT, CDR2 SNEGSKA (reference sequence). CDR3 sequence reads: CSARGGTGELFF.

The J gene is TRBJ2-1, the V gene TRBV6-5; TCRdb selects TRBD2, and the lack of DNA leaves this call unchecked. Germline assignment: CDR1 MNHEY and CDR2 SVGAGI. CDR3 length: 19 amino acids. CDR3 region: CASSYPRKSRDSPQNEQFF.

J is TRBJ2-2 and V is TRBV13; the D call of TRBD1 rests on TCRdb alone, since no DNA is present to check it. CDR3 length equals 17 residues. CDR1 is PRHDT, CDR2 FYEKMQ, per germline (reference sequence). The CDR3 sequence: CASSFATGQGYGGELFF.

The V gene is TRBV9, the J gene TRBJ2-2. This CDR3 contains 12 residues. CDR1 SGDLS and CDR2 YYNGEE come from the germline V gene. This CDR3 is CASSVSSGELFF.

The gene calls are TRBV12-3 or TRBV12-4 and TRBJ2-1; TCRdb calls TRBD1, which cannot be checked without DNA. CDR3 length: 15 residues. The CDR3 is CATKSSGGLINEQFF.

This rearrangement joins TRBV7-2 to TRBJ2-3. CDR1 and CDR2 (germline): SGHTA, FQGNSA. The CDR3 spans 13 residues. The chain's CDR3 is CASRNSGTDTQYF. The complete variable domain, with remaining parts taken from reference TRBV7-2 and TRBJ2-3, reads GAGVSQSPSNKVTEKGKDVELRCDPISGHTALYWYRQSLGQGLEFLIYFQGNSAPDKSGLPSDRFSAERTGGSVSTLTIQRTQQEDSAVYLCASRNSGTDTQYFGPGTRLTVL.

The chain combines TRBV27 with TRBJ2-7; the D call of TRBD1 rests on TCRdb alone, since no DNA is present to check it. This CDR3 comprises 16 residues. Looked up from germline, CDR1 is MNHEY and CDR2 is SMNVEV (reference sequence). This CDR3 is CASSTLTGERSYEQYF.

The V gene is TRBV6-6, the J gene TRBJ2-1; as DNA is missing, the TRBD2 call by TCRdb cannot be tested. Germline V gene sequence: CDR1 MNHNY, CDR2 SVGAGI (reference sequence). The CDR3 is 15 amino acids. CDR3 in amino acids: CASSPTLSEDNEQFF.

The V and J genes are TRBV29-1 and TRBJ2-4; the D call from TCRdb, TRBD1, cannot be confirmed without DNA. CDR3 length equals 12 residues. CDR1 is SQVTM, CDR2 ANQGSEA, per germline. This CDR3 is CSGLGGRGIQYF.

V and J are TRBV4-2 and TRBJ1-1; the D gene TCRdb calls, TRBD1, cannot be checked with no DNA. Germline-derived CDR1 and CDR2 are LGHNA and YNFKEQ. The CDR3 is 14 amino acids. The CDR3 region is CASSPTGGEGEAFF.

Here the CDR3 reads CATAKTRTEETQYF. This sequence joins TRBV15 and TRBJ2-5; there is no DNA to check the TCRdb D call of TRBD1. Per germline, CDR1 LNHNV and CDR2 YYDKDF (reference sequence). This CDR3 spans 14 amino acids.

J is TRBJ1-1 and V is TRBV7-9; absent DNA, TCRdb's TRBD1 call cannot be checked. Germline V gene sequence: CDR1 SEHNR, CDR2 FQNEAQ (reference sequence). The CDR3 consists of 12 residues. CDR3 region: CASRFRTGEAFF.

J is TRBJ2-2 and V is TRBV5-1; TCRdb indicates TRBD1, and absent DNA this call remains unverified. The CDR3 sequence is 17 residues long. CDR1 SGHRS and CDR2 YFSETQ come from the germline V gene. The CDR3 reads CASSLADRAANTGELFF.

The J gene is TRBJ2-7, the V gene TRBV9; with no DNA, the TCRdb D assignment of TRBD2 cannot be verified. Germline values: CDR1 SGDLS, CDR2 YYNGEE. The CDR3 runs 12 residues. CDR3 sequence: CASKAGGYEQYF.